This T cell receptor (beta chain) appears in the sequencing data of a study of T-cell reconstitution after alpha-beta-depleted transplantation in children. A library of TCRbeta sequences, prepared with unique molecular identifiers, was generated. TCRdb reprocessed the PCR reads via MiXCR and lists one record per CDR3 protein. The data hold 530,000 or so distinct CDR3 sequences, with over 25% observed a single time. V lost 4 bases to trimming and J lost 7 bases; unmatched junction nucleotides: 11. The CDR3 has 16 amino acids. CDR1 is KGHDR, CDR2 SFDVKD, per germline. This clonotype was detected once. The J gene is TRBJ1-5, the V gene TRBV24-1; 8 bases map to TRBD1. The clonotype originates from a boy in the first two years of life with Wiskott-Aldrich syndrome, due to receive a stem cell transplant. The source material was PBMCs, sampled before TCRalphabeta/CD19-depleted stem cell transplant. The DNA of the CDR3 is TGTGCCACCAGTGACCCGGACAGGGATGGAGGACAGCCCCAGCATTTT. Its translation: CATSDPDRDGGQPQHF.